Listed here are 27 T cell receptor beta chains from one sample, sequenced in a study of T cell repertoires in cytomegalovirus infection. TCRdb reprocessed the reads with MiXCR, giving one entry per CDR3 protein. Among 480,000 or so distinct CDR3 sequences listed, roughly 10% were seen once. The material sequenced was PBMCs. These receptors were collected from a human donor in good health (CMV status not recorded). Some clones in this sample may be carry-over from other donors' samples.

This clonotype was counted once. V usage is TRBV2 and J usage is TRBJ2-3; no firm D call. Germline assignment: CDR1 SNHLY and CDR2 FYNNEI. Trimming stripped 2 bases from V and 2 bases from J, with 14 bases between. The CDR3 runs 16 residues. The CDR3 DNA is TGTGCCAGCAGTGAATCTCTTAGGGCTTCCACAGATACGCAGTATTTT. Its translation is CASSESLRASTDTQYF.

This clonotype was found many times. The V and J genes are TRBV19 and TRBJ2-7, with 8 bases that match TRBD1. Germline values: CDR1 LNHDA, CDR2 SQIVND (reference sequence). Unmatched junction bases numbered 7, after V lost 5 bases and J lost 7 bases. This CDR3 is built from 13 residues. As DNA, the CDR3 is TGTGCCAGTAGTCCGGACAGGGTGGGGGAGCAGTACTTC. It is translated as CASSPDRVGEQYF.

This clonotype was seen ten or more times. The rearrangement uses TRBV6-1 and TRBJ2-4, with D perhaps matching TRBD1 or TRBD2 (5 bases each). The CDR3 spans 13 residues. V gave up 8 bases and J gave up 8 bases, with 16 bases separating them. The germline V gene has CDR1 MNHNS and CDR2 SASEGT. CDR3 nucleotides: TGTGCCAGCCACACTAGTCTAGGGGACATTCAGTACTTC. Translated, it gives CASHTSLGDIQYF.

In its sample, this clonotype was seen many times. This rearrangement joins TRBV2 to TRBJ2-1; 10 bases line up with TRBD2. The CDR3 contains 19 residues. CDR1 and CDR2 from the germline V gene are SNHLY and FYNNEI. Unmatched junction bases numbered 17, after V lost 7 bases and J lost 2 bases. CDR3 residues: CASTPGLAAGEFAYNEQFF. The CDR3 DNA sequence: TGTGCCAGCACCCCCGGACTAGCGGCCGGTGAGTTTGCCTACAATGAGCAGTTCTTC.

This clonotype was picked up a small number of times. V usage is TRBV20-1 and J usage is TRBJ2-7, with 12 bases that match TRBD2. The germline V gene encodes CDR1 DFQATT and CDR2 SNEGSKA (reference sequence). With V trimmed by 0 bases and J by 2 bases, 2 bases remained unmatched. The CDR3 loop spans 15 amino acids. The CDR3: CSARDPSGRAYEQYF. CDR3 coding DNA: TGCAGTGCTAGAGATCCTAGCGGGAGGGCCTACGAGCAGTACTTC.

The sample holds many counts of this clonotype. The CDR3 protein is CASSASGLQSYEQYF. In DNA form, the CDR3 reads TGTGCCAGCAGTGCCTCAGGGTTACAATCTTATGAGCAGTACTTC. The rearrangement links TRBV6-1 to TRBJ2-7; possible D gene TRBD1, 5 bases. Germline values: CDR1 MNHNS, CDR2 SASEGT. V was trimmed by 4 bases and J by 7 bases, leaving 20 bases between them. CDR3 size: 15 residues.

The chain recombines TRBV30 with TRBJ2-3; the match to TRBD2 covers 12 bases. V shed 4 bases and J 1 base; nucleotides not matched to a gene: 6. Germline assignment: CDR1 GTSNPN and CDR2 SVGIG (reference sequence). This CDR3 contains 16 residues. CDR3 in amino acids: CAWILAGGHGTDTQYF. In DNA form, the CDR3 reads TGTGCCTGGATACTAGCGGGAGGCCATGGCACAGATACGCAGTATTTT.

This clonotype occurred once. This rearrangement joins TRBV5-1 to TRBJ1-1; TRBD1 might be the D (5 bases). The CDR3 runs 14 residues. Trimming left V 4 bases short and J 4 bases short, with 14 bases between. The germline gives CDR1 SGHRS, CDR2 YFSETQ. CDR3 region: CASSAIGGTTEAFF. DNA of the CDR3: TGCGCCAGCAGCGCCATTGGGGGTACCACTGAAGCTTTCTTT.

A word on this clonotype: This clone may be a read error of a much larger clone one base away. The chain links TRBV11-2 to TRBJ2-5, with D perhaps TRBD2 (6 bases). V shed 3 bases and J shed 3 bases, with 11 bases lying between them. The germline V gene has CDR1 SGHAT and CDR2 FQNNGV. CDR3 length: 14 amino acids. The CDR3 protein is CASSFRTTEETQYF. CDR3 sequence (DNA): TGTGCCAGCAGCTTTCGGACTACAGAAGAGACCCAGTACTTC. The complete variable domain, with remaining parts taken from reference TRBV11-2 and TRBJ2-5, reads EAGVAQSPRYKIIEKRQSVAFWCNPISGHATLYWYQQILGQGPKLLIQFQNNGVVDDSQLPKDRFSAERLKGVDSTLKIQPAKLEDSAVYLCASSFRTTEETQYFGPGTRLLVL.

In its sample, this clonotype was seen many times. V is TRBV4-1 and J is TRBJ2-1; D may be TRBD2 (6 bases). Trimming removed 1 base from V and 5 bases from J, with 9 bases in between. Germline CDR1 and CDR2: MGHRA and YSYEKL. This CDR3 is 14 amino acids long. The CDR3, as DNA: TGCGCCAGCAGCCAAGCGCTAGCGAACAATGAGCAGTTCTTC. Translating gives CASSQALANNEQFF.

This clonotype was observed many times. The chain couples TRBV7-9 to TRBJ2-3, with TRBD2 matching 9 bases. Germline V gene data show CDR1 as SEHNR and CDR2 as FQNEAQ (reference sequence). Trimming removed 0 bases from V and 2 bases from J; junction bases left unmatched: 3. The CDR3 runs 16 residues. The CDR3 spells CASSLALAGTTDTQYF. In nucleotides, the CDR3 is TGTGCCAGCAGCTTAGCCCTAGCGGGGACCACAGATACGCAGTATTTT.

The chain uses TRBV5-1 and TRBJ1-4; D gene ambiguous. The V end lost 0 bases, the J end lost 4 bases, and 7 bases lay between the germline ends. Germline values: CDR1 SGHRS, CDR2 YFSETQ. The length of the CDR3 is 14 residues. CDR3 nucleotides: TGCGCCAGCAGCTTGGAGTTGGGTAATGAAAAACTGTTTTTT. It specifies CASSLELGNEKLFF. Based on the CDR3 plus reference TRBV5-1 and TRBJ1-4, the full variable domain is KAGVTQTPRYLIKTRGQQVTLSCSPISGHRSVSWYQQTPGQGLQFLFEYFSETQRNKGNFPGRFSGRQFSNSRSEMNVSTLELGDSALYLCASSLELGNEKLFFGSGTQLSVL.

This clonotype was detected ten times or more. The chain carries TRBV7-2 and TRBJ2-3; D remains ambiguous. Germline CDR1 and CDR2: SGHTA and FQGNSA. V was cut by 1 base and J by 2 bases, with 7 bases left in between. The CDR3 has 14 residues. CDR3 amino acids: CASSLGSSTDTQYF. CDR3 coding DNA: TGTGCCAGCAGCTTAGGCTCCTCCACAGATACGCAGTATTTT.

V usage is TRBV18 and J usage is TRBJ2-3; possibly TRBD1 for D (6 bases). The CDR3 sequence is 15 residues long. CDR1 and CDR2 from the germline V gene are KGHSH and LQKENI. The V end was cut by 6 bases, the J end by 5 bases, with 18 bases between. CDR3 nucleotides: TGTGCCAGCTCCCCTTTCCAGGGGCAGAAAGATACGCAGTATTTT. It encodes CASSPFQGQKDTQYF.

There are many counts of this clonotype. This chain links TRBV19 with TRBJ1-1, with no clear D. The CDR3 is made up of 14 amino acids. Trimming left V 1 base short and J 1 base short, with 7 bases between. Germline V gene sequence: CDR1 LNHDA, CDR2 SQIVND (reference sequence). The DNA of the CDR3 is TGTGCCAGTAGTATAGGGAGATGGAACACTGAAGCTTTCTTT. Residues: CASSIGRWNTEAFF.

The sample holds a few counts of this clonotype. This chain joins TRBV19 and TRBJ1-1; 7 bases agree with TRBD1. With 5 bases clipped from V and 5 bases from J, the junction kept 14 bases outside the gene matches. The CDR3 runs 16 residues. Germline V gene data show CDR1 as LNHDA and CDR2 as SQIVND (reference sequence). CDR3 amino acids: CASSPNRQGVRTEAFF. The CDR3 DNA reads TGTGCCAGTAGTCCCAACAGACAGGGTGTAAGGACTGAAGCTTTCTTT.

This clonotype was recorded at least ten times. The gene calls are TRBV12-3 or TRBV12-4 and TRBJ2-1, with D maybe TRBD2 (6 bases). V dropped 5 bases and J dropped 6 bases, with 14 bases sitting between them. This CDR3 region has 14 residues. The CDR3 DNA reads TGTGCCAGCAGTCCTACGGGGGAGGTCAATGAGCAGTTCTTC. It encodes CASSPTGEVNEQFF.

This clonotype was detected many times. The chain is built from TRBV2 and TRBJ2-3, with D possibly matching TRBD2 (6 bases). CDR1 is SNHLY, CDR2 FYNNEI, per germline. The CDR3 contains 14 residues. V lost 8 bases to trimming and J lost 5 bases, with 17 bases between them. The CDR3 sequence is CASLRRGGGDTQYF. CDR3 in DNA: TGTGCCAGCCTCCGGCGGGGAGGTGGAGATACGCAGTATTTT.

This clonotype was found many times. This chain joins TRBV7-2 and TRBJ2-1; the match to TRBD2 covers 8 bases. The CDR3 covers 18 residues. CDR1 is SGHTA, CDR2 FQGNSA, per germline. V lost 0 bases to trimming and J lost 0 bases; unmatched junction nucleotides: 7. CDR3 sequence reads: CASSLAPGGAISYNEQFF. CDR3 DNA sequence: TGTGCCAGCAGCTTAGCTCCGGGGGGGGCGATCTCCTACAATGAGCAGTTCTTC.

Judged by abundance, this clonotype is medium-sized. The J gene is TRBJ1-1, the V gene TRBV14, with D tentatively TRBD1 (5 bases). Trimming shortened V by 0 bases and J by 10 bases, and 12 bases separated the two germline ends. CDR1 and CDR2 (germline): SGHDN, FVKESK. The CDR3 totals 13 residues. This CDR3 reads CASSQDRQGRAFF. The CDR3 DNA is TGTGCCAGCAGCCAAGATAGGCAGGGAAGAGCTTTCTTT.

This sequence joins TRBV20-1 and TRBJ1-5; D uncertain. The V and J ends lost 4 bases and 8 bases respectively, with 15 bases between them. The CDR3 is 13 residues long. Per the germline V gene, CDR1 is DFQATT and CDR2 is SNEGSKA (reference sequence). The CDR3 is CSAKESGSEPQHF. The CDR3, as DNA: TGCAGTGCTAAAGAATCGGGTTCGGAGCCCCAGCATTTT.

At least ten counts were recorded for this clonotype. CDR3 nucleotides: TGTGCCAGCAGTTCCCCCGAGTACTCTCGGGGTGGCTACACCTTC. It specifies CASSSPEYSRGGYTF. V is TRBV12-3 or TRBV12-4 and J is TRBJ1-2; D gene unclear. The ends were cut back, 4 bases at V and 7 bases at J, with 19 bases in the middle. The CDR3 is 15 amino acids.

Many counts were recorded for this clonotype. The chain is built from TRBV11-3 and TRBJ2-1; D not certain. This CDR3 comprises 13 residues. The V end lost 1 base, the J end lost 9 bases, and 10 bases lay between the germline ends. CDR1 and CDR2 (germline): SGHNT, YENEEA. This CDR3 is CASSLAASFEQFF. The CDR3 coding sequence is TGTGCCAGCAGCTTAGCAGCTAGTTTTGAGCAGTTCTTC.

This clonotype was detected ten times or more. The chain recombines TRBV4-1 with TRBJ2-7, with TRBD1 as a possible D gene (6 bases). The V gene's germline CDR1 is MGHRA and CDR2 YSYEKL. The CDR3 runs 16 residues. Trimming pared 4 bases from V and 3 bases from J, leaving 19 bases between. CDR3 loop: CASSPRDRSLGYEQYF. CDR3 nucleotide sequence: TGCGCCAGCAGCCCCCGTGACAGGAGTCTGGGCTACGAGCAGTACTTC.

This clonotype came up a few times. This chain links TRBV3-1 with TRBJ2-2; D remains unclear. V lost 1 base to trimming and J lost 5 bases, with 11 bases between them. Germline V gene lookup returns CDR1 LGHDT and CDR2 YNNKEL (reference sequence). The CDR3 spans 15 residues. The CDR3 DNA is TGTGCCAGCAGCCAAGGAGTTCTACAGACCGGGGAGCTGTTTTTT. Its translation: CASSQGVLQTGELFF.

This clonotype was observed at least ten times. The chain is built from TRBV19 and TRBJ2-2, with 7 nucleotides matching TRBD2. Trimming at V came to 8 bases and at J to 4 bases, leaving 10 bases not matched to a gene. This CDR3 comprises 15 residues. Germline-derived CDR1 and CDR2 are LNHDA and SQIVND (reference sequence). The CDR3 coding sequence is TGTGCCAGTTCTTTTCCGGGACTATCCACCGGGGAGCTGTTTTTT. This sequence encodes CASSFPGLSTGELFF.

This clonotype was detected only a few times. V gene TRBV10-3 combines with J gene TRBJ1-3; tentatively, D is TRBD1 (6 bases). CDR1 is ENHRY and CDR2 is SYGVKD in the germline V gene. Trimming left V 0 bases short and J 13 bases short, with 10 bases between. This CDR3 has 12 amino acids. CDR3 nucleotide sequence: TGTGCCATCAGTGAGTCCGGCAGGGGAATATATTTT. It is translated as CAISESGRGIYF.